This TCR beta chain originates from a study of response to subunit inactivated influenza vaccine. General study results and limits: Seasonal influenza vaccination, on each occasion, was suggested by the authors to recruit few new T cells.

On this clonotype itself: The antigen remains undetermined.

TCRdb re-called the RT-PCR reads with MiXCR, one entry per CDR3 protein. The sample contains about 190,000 distinct CDR3 sequences, around 14% of which appear only once. Germline V gene sequence: CDR1 PRHDT, CDR2 FYEKMQ (reference sequence). This CDR3 spans 15 amino acids. V was cut by 4 bases and J by 4 bases, with 14 bases left in between. The sequencing here drew on CD8+ T cells sorted from PBMCs, taken 5 days after vaccination. This clonotype originated in a man in his fifties who received an inactivated influenza vaccine. This chain connects TRBV13 to TRBJ2-1; D is ambiguous. The CDR3 region is CASSSSASHYNEQFF. The CDR3 coding sequence is TGTGCCAGCAGCTCATCCGCAAGCCATTACAATGAGCAGTTCTTC.